The T cell receptor (beta chain) described here comes from a study of cytomegalovirus exposure and HLA in healthy donors. All the people who gave samples were healthy bone marrow donors. A multiplex PCR was run with 60 Vbeta primers and 13 Jbeta primers. Profiling relied on immunoSEQ multiplex PCR, and the TCRdb table lists in-frame clones only, not all of them. The profile shows 90,000 to 150,000 clones, about three quarters of them singletons. Germline CDR1 ENHRY, CDR2 SYGVKD. V was clipped by 0 bases and J by 0 bases, with 11 bases between them. This CDR3 has 17 amino acids. As concerns this clone: Its matching antigen is unknown.

Findings of the study overall: The likely explanation for a cluster of highly shared sequence variants was sequencing artifact. The Asian-associated ancestry cluster reportedly had fewer N-insertions than the approximately 690-donor mean in a later analysis.

This TCR was recovered from a woman in her thirties or forties in good health and CMV-seropositive. Sequenced sample: PBMCs. V gene TRBV10-3 combines with J gene TRBJ2-2; the D is unclear. CDR3 DNA: TGTGCCATCAGTGAGTCCCTAGGCAACGCGAACACCGGGGAGCTGTTTTTT. Its protein is CAISESLGNANTGELFF.